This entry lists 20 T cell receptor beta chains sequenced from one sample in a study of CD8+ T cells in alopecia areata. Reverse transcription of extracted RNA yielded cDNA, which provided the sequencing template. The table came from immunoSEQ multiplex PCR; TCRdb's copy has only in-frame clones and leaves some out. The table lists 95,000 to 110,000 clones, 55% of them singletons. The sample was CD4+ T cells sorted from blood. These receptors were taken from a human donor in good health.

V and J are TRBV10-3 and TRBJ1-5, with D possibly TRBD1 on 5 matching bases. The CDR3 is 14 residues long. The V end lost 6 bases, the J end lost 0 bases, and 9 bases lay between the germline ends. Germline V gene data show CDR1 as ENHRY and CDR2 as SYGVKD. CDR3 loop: CAIRPTGSNQPQHF. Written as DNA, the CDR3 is TGTGCCATCAGACCCACAGGTAGCAATCAGCCCCAGCATTTT.

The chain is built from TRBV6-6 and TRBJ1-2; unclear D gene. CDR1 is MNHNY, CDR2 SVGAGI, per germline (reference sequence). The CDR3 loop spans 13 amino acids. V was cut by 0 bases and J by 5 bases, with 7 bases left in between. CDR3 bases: TGTGCCAGCAGTTACTCTCCCAGATATGGCTACACCTTC. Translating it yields CASSYSPRYGYTF.

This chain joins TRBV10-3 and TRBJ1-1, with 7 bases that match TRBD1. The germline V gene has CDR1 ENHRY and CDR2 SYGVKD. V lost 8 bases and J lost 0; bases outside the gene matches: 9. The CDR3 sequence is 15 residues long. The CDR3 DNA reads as TGTGCCATCCGTGCCAGACAGGGCCTGAACACTGAAGCTTTCTTT. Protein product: CAIRARQGLNTEAFF.

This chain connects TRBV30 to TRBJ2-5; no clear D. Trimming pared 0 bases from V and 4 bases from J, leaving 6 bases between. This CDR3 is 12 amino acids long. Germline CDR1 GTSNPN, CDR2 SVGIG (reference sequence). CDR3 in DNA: TGTGCCTGGAGTGTAGGTGCAGAGACCCAGTACTTC. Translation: CAWSVGAETQYF.

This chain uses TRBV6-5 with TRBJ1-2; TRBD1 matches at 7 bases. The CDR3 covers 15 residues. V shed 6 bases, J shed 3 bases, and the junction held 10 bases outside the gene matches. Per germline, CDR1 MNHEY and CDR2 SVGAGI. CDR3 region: CASRTRQGRDYGYTF. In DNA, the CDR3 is TGTGCCAGCAGGACCAGACAGGGAAGGGACTATGGCTACACCTTC.

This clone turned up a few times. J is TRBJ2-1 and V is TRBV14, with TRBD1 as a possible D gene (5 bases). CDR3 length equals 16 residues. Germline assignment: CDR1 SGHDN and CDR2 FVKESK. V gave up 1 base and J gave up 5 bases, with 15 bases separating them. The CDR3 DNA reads TGTGCCAGCAGCCAAGCGAAGGGGCTGAGGAACAATGAGCAGTTCTTC. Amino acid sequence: CASSQAKGLRNNEQFF.

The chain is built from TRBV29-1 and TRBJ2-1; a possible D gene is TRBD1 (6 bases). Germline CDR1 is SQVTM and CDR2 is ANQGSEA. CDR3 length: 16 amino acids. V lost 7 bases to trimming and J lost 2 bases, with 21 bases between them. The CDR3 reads CSARILQGLTYNEQFF. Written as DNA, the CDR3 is TGCAGCGCCAGAATATTACAGGGCCTAACCTACAATGAGCAGTTCTTC.

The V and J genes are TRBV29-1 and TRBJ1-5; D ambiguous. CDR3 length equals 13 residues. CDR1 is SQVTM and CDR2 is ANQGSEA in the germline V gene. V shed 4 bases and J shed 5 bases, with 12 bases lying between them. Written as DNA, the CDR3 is TGCAGCGTTGGCCACAACACGGATCAGCCCCAGCATTTT. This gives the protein CSVGHNTDQPQHF.

DNA for the CDR3: TGTGCCTGGAGTGTTACAGGGGACTACGAGCAGTACTTC. As protein: CAWSVTGDYEQYF. This chain uses TRBV30 with TRBJ2-7, with TRBD1 matching over 7 bases. Unmatched junction bases numbered 2, after V lost 0 bases and J lost 3 bases. Germline values: CDR1 GTSNPN, CDR2 SVGIG (reference sequence). This CDR3 has 13 residues. Variable domain in full (rest from reference TRBV30 and TRBJ2-7): SQTIHQWPATLVQPVGSPLSLECTVEGTSNPNLYWYRQAAGRGLQLLFYSVGIGQISSEVPQNLSASRPQDRQFILSSKKLLLSDSGFYLCAWSVTGDYEQYFGPGTRLTVT.

Here the CDR3 reads CSARGAYEQYF. The CDR3 DNA sequence: TGCAGTGCTAGAGGGGCCTACGAGCAGTACTTC. The chain links TRBV20-1 to TRBJ2-7; D remains ambiguous. The CDR3 loop spans 11 amino acids. V was trimmed by 1 base and J by 2 bases, leaving 3 bases between them. In germline, CDR1 is DFQATT, CDR2 SNEGSKA (reference sequence).

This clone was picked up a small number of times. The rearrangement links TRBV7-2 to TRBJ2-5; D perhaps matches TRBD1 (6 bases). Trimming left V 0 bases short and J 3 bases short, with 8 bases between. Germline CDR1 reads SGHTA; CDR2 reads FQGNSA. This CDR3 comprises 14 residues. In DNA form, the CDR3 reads TGTGCCAGCAGCTTAGCCGGACAGAAAGAGACCCAGTACTTC. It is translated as CASSLAGQKETQYF.

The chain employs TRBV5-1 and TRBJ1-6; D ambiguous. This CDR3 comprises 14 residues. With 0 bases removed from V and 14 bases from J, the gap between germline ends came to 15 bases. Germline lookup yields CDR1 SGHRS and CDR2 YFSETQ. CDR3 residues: CASSLGRYRSALHF. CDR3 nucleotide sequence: TGCGCCAGCAGCTTGGGTCGGTATCGTAGCGCCCTCCACTTT.

Here the CDR3 DNA reads TGTGCCAGCAGGACGAACAGGGTTGGGGGCTACACCTTC. Translating gives CASRTNRVGGYTF. The chain links TRBV6-5 to TRBJ1-2; perhaps TRBD1 as D (6 bases). Germline V gene data show CDR1 as MNHEY and CDR2 as SVGAGI. The CDR3 runs to 13 residues. Trimming removed 6 bases from V and 8 bases from J, with 16 bases in between.

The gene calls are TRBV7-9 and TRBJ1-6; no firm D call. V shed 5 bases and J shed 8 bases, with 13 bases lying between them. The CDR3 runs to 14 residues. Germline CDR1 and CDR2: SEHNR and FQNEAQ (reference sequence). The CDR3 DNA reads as TGTGCCAGCAGCCAGATGGGCGGGGATTCACCCCTCCACTTT. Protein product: CASSQMGGDSPLHF.

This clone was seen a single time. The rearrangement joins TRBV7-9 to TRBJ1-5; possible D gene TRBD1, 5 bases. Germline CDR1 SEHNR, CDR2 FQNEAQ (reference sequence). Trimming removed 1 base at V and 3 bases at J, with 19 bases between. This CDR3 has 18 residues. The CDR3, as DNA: TGTGCCAGCAGCTTAGGGGGGTTTGGAGCAGCTTCCAATCAGCCCCAGCATTTT. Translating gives CASSLGGFGAASNQPQHF.

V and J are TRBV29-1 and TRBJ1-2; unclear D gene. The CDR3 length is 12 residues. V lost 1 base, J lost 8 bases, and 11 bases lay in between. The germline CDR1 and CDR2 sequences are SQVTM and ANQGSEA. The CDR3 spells CSVEGAAKGYTF. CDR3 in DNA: TGCAGCGTTGAAGGGGCGGCTAAAGGCTACACCTTC.

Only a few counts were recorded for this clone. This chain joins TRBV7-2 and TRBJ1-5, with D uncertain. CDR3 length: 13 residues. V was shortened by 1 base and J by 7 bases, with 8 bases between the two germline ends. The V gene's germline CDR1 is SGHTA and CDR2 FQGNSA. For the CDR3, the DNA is TGTGCCAGCAGCTTAGTAGAGCAACAGCCCCAGCATTTT. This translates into CASSLVEQQPQHF.

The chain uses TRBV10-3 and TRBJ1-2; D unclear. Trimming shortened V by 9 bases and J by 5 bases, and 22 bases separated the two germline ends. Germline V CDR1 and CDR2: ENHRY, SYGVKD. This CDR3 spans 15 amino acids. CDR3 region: CAISPRAGAAYGYTF. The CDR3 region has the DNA TGTGCCATTTCTCCCCGCGCAGGAGCGGCTTATGGCTACACCTTC.

CDR3 protein: CASSAPSTDTQYF. The CDR3 coding sequence is TGTGCCAGCAGCGCCCCCAGCACAGATACGCAGTATTTT. The chain links TRBV7-2 to TRBJ2-3; D is uncertain. Trimming removed 5 bases at V and 0 bases at J, with 6 bases between. There are 13 residues in the CDR3. Germline-derived CDR1 and CDR2 are SGHTA and FQGNSA. The complete variable domain, with remaining parts taken from reference TRBV7-2 and TRBJ2-3, reads GAGVSQSPSNKVTEKGKDVELRCDPISGHTALYWYRQSLGQGLEFLIYFQGNSAPDKSGLPSDRFSAERTGGSVSTLTIQRTQQEDSAVYLCASSAPSTDTQYFGPGTRLTVL.

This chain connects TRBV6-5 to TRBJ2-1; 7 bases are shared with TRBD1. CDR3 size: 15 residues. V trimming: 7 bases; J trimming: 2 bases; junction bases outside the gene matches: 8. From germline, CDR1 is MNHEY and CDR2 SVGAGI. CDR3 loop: CASKRGQGAYNEQFF. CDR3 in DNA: TGTGCCAGCAAACGAGGGCAGGGGGCCTACAATGAGCAGTTCTTC.